The rows below give T cell receptor beta chains drawn from one sample of a study of patients and donors after allogeneic stem cell transplantation. TCRdb re-derived calls from the RT-PCR reads in MiXCR, one entry per CDR3 protein. The sample consists of a few hundred thousand distinct CDR3 sequences, around two fifths of them appearing once. Sequenced material: blood, either unsorted or a sorted T cell fraction (not recorded which). Receptors were obtained from a human donor who was either an allogeneic HSCT recipient or a stem cell or donor lymphocyte infusion donor (not recorded which). It is not recorded whose cells these are; they may come from a transplant donor. Each CDR3 is given without its conserved first and last residue. Fields, in order: V gene, D gene, CDR3 protein. The D gene is left open where the match is weak.

V: TRBV6-1; D: TRBD1; CDR3: ASSHLGQANTEAF
V: TRBV5-5; D: -; CDR3: ASSLSAGDGWSPEAF
V: TRBV9; D: TRBD2; CDR3: ASSVAPGLAVYEQY
V: TRBV19; D: -; CDR3: ASSIRRGPMNTEAF
V: TRBV7-9; D: -; CDR3: ASTYVTGTNYGYT
V: TRBV27; D: -; CDR3: ASSAFRGGTEAF
V: TRBV12-3/TRBV12-4; D: -; CDR3: ASSSDPLRGYSPLH
V: TRBV3-1; D: TRBD1; CDR3: ASSRTGLKEKLF
V: TRBV24-1; D: TRBD1; CDR3: ATSAGDRLNYGYT
V: TRBV4-2; D: -; CDR3: ASSHSNQPQH
V: TRBV7-9; D: -; CDR3: ASSSSQTPYEQY
V: TRBV7-9; D: TRBD1; CDR3: ASSLGDRAGYT
V: TRBV9; D: TRBD2; CDR3: ASSSRSSGDTQY
V: TRBV30; D: -; CDR3: AWSPAGNTIY
V: TRBV20-1; D: -; CDR3: SARDNRYEQY
V: TRBV27; D: -; CDR3: ASSWPGGTEAF
V: TRBV11-2; D: -; CDR3: ASSSSKGRRYWEAF
V: TRBV2; D: -; CDR3: ASRIDRNQPQH
V: TRBV10-3; D: -; CDR3: AIRRGSGFSFYNEQF
V: TRBV20-1; D: TRBD2; CDR3: SARRTSGITDTQY
V: TRBV7-9; D: -; CDR3: ASSLEAATNEKLF
V: TRBV10-3; D: TRBD2; CDR3: AIRTSGGASAGELF
V: TRBV7-2; D: TRBD1; CDR3: ASSLDRTGGTEAF
V: TRBV20-1; D: -; CDR3: SATSGDSNQPQH
V: TRBV24-1; D: -; CDR3: ATSDRGVNGYT
V: TRBV20-1; D: -; CDR3: SGLQRLDHTYTQY
V: TRBV27; D: TRBD1; CDR3: ASRLAGTGDYGYT
V: TRBV5-1; D: -; CDR3: ASSLGQTNTGELF
V: TRBV3-1; D: -; CDR3: ASSQEGLDYGYT
V: TRBV7-2; D: -; CDR3: ASSLGYGSNQPQH
V: TRBV7-8; D: -; CDR3: ASSLRPYEKLF
V: TRBV6-1; D: -; CDR3: ASSELAGDH
V: TRBV12-3/TRBV12-4; D: TRBD2; CDR3: ASSLWRLATNEQF
V: TRBV6-5; D: TRBD2; CDR3: ASRKRGGNGELF
V: TRBV29-1; D: -; CDR3: SVGEGRMNTEAF
V: TRBV4-2; D: -; CDR3: ASSQVLTSGEKLF
V: TRBV20-1; D: -; CDR3: SARDYNEQF
V: TRBV20-1; D: -; CDR3: SPGEGSAF
V: TRBV7-2; D: -; CDR3: ASSQTGLANQPQH
V: TRBV7-9; D: TRBD1; CDR3: ASSSRTGLSYEQY